These 14 T cell receptor beta chains were sequenced from one sample in a study of OX40 agonist ivuxolimab in advanced cancers. Only in-frame clones appear in the TCRdb table, and some are missing; sequencing was by immunoSEQ multiplex PCR. The sample has about 73,000 clones, about 88% seen once. Material: CD4+ or CD8+ T cells sorted from blood, obtained in a trial of the OX40 agonist ivuxolimab. The receptors here all came from an adult with an advanced solid tumor such as melanoma, head and neck, liver or kidney cancer.

This rearrangement joins TRBV19 to TRBJ1-1; 7 nucleotides match TRBD1. The CDR3 sequence is 12 residues long. Trimming took 11 bases from V and 6 from J; bases not matched to a gene: 9. Germline CDR1 reads LNHDA; CDR2 reads SQIVND (reference sequence). CDR3 protein: CAAYRGNAEAFF. The CDR3 DNA sequence: TGTGCCGCGTACAGGGGAAACGCTGAAGCTTTCTTT. Looking up the rest from reference TRBV19 and TRBJ1-1 gives the full variable domain: DGGITQSPKYLFRKEGQNVTLSCEQNLNHDAMYWYRQDPGQGLRLIYYSQIVNDFQKGDIAEGYSVSREKKESFPLTVTSAQKNPTAFYLCAAYRGNAEAFFGQGTRLTVV.

The chain couples TRBV27 to TRBJ2-1; D is ambiguous. CDR1 and CDR2 from the germline V gene are MNHEY and SMNVEV (reference sequence). Trimming pared 5 bases from V and 4 bases from J, leaving 12 bases between. The CDR3 covers 14 residues. The CDR3, as DNA: TGTGCCAGCAGTCGGCCACCTCGGTACAATGAGCAGTTCTTC. Translated: CASSRPPRYNEQFF.

The chain employs TRBV19 and TRBJ1-1; 8 bases align to TRBD1. The CDR3 spans 16 residues. With 8 bases clipped from V and 3 bases from J, the junction kept 14 bases outside the gene matches. Looked up from germline, CDR1 is LNHDA and CDR2 is SQIVND (reference sequence). CDR3 region: CASVTDPGQAYTEAFF. In DNA, the CDR3 is TGTGCCAGTGTTACTGACCCGGGACAGGCGTACACTGAAGCTTTCTTT.

This chain links TRBV7-9 with TRBJ1-2, with D uncertain. In germline, CDR1 is SEHNR, CDR2 FQNEAQ (reference sequence). The CDR3 is 13 amino acids. The germline V and J ends were trimmed by 4 bases and 7 bases, with 13 bases remaining between them. The CDR3, as DNA: TGTGCCAGCAGCTCGGAACGGGGTCTTGGCTACACCTTC. Amino acids: CASSSERGLGYTF.

This chain connects TRBV18 to TRBJ2-7, with 7 bases fitting TRBD1. The ends lost 0 bases at V and 0 bases at J; junction bases unmatched: 2. The CDR3 is 15 residues long. Germline V gene sequence: CDR1 KGHSH, CDR2 LQKENI. This chain's CDR3 is CASSPPGQISYEQYF. CDR3 DNA: TGTGCCAGCTCACCACCGGGACAGATCTCCTACGAGCAGTACTTC.

The chain is built from TRBV14 and TRBJ2-1; D is unclear. This CDR3 has 14 amino acids. V was shortened by 2 bases and J by 8 bases, with 13 bases between the two germline ends. The germline gives CDR1 SGHDN, CDR2 FVKESK. CDR3 sequence: CASSQFLGIDEQFF. Written as DNA, the CDR3 is TGTGCCAGCAGCCAATTCTTGGGGATTGATGAGCAGTTCTTC.

The chain is built from TRBV19 and TRBJ1-4, with TRBD1 matching over 7 bases. The trim removed 4 bases at V and 0 bases at J, leaving 11 bases unmatched. CDR3 length: 18 residues. Germline CDR1 is LNHDA and CDR2 is SQIVND (reference sequence). As DNA, the CDR3 is TGTGCCAGTAGTAACCCTGGGACAGAAGTTGCAACTAATGAAAAACTGTTTTTT. It is translated as CASSNPGTEVATNEKLFF.

This chain links TRBV11-2 with TRBJ2-7; D is perhaps TRBD1 (5 bases). CDR3 length: 14 residues. Germline assignment: CDR1 SGHAT and CDR2 FQNNGV. Trimming removed 7 bases at V and 1 base at J, with 14 bases between. CDR3 sequence (DNA): TGTGCCAGCACCTCAGGGTTCTCATCCTACGAGCAGTACTTC. It specifies CASTSGFSSYEQYF.

This clone was observed a few times. This chain connects TRBV19 to TRBJ1-1; the D is unclear. Germline V gives CDR1 LNHDA, CDR2 SQIVND (reference sequence). This CDR3 contains 12 residues. Between the trimmed V and J ends, which lost 5 bases and 4 bases, there was a span of 8 bases. The CDR3 region is CASSVRATEAFF. CDR3 DNA: TGTGCCAGTAGTGTGAGGGCCACTGAAGCTTTCTTT.

The V gene is TRBV6-5, the J gene TRBJ1-2; 7 positions agree with TRBD1. The CDR3 sequence is 12 residues long. Per germline, CDR1 MNHEY and CDR2 SVGAGI. V shed 4 bases, J shed 7 bases, and the junction held 3 bases outside the gene matches. In nucleotides, the CDR3 is TGTGCCAGCAGTTCACAGGGGTTTGGCTACACCTTC. Amino acid sequence: CASSSQGFGYTF.

This chain connects TRBV5-5 to TRBJ2-3; 10 nucleotides align to TRBD2. Losses at the gene ends were 2 bases for V and 5 bases for J; bases not matched to a gene: 2. The CDR3 runs 14 residues. CDR1 is SGHKS, CDR2 YYEKEE, per germline (reference sequence). The CDR3 bases are TGTGCCAGCAGCTTTATAGCGGGGGGAGATACGCAGTATTTT. Translation: CASSFIAGGDTQYF.

This sequence joins TRBV5-1 and TRBJ2-2; tentative D call: TRBD1 (6 bases). Germline V gene sequence: CDR1 SGHRS, CDR2 YFSETQ. V was trimmed by 2 bases and J by 5 bases, leaving 13 bases between them. CDR3 length: 15 amino acids. The CDR3: CASSFSQGPTGELFF. CDR3 nucleotides: TGCGCCAGCAGCTTCTCACAGGGTCCGACCGGGGAGCTGTTTTTT.

This clone came up once. The chain recombines TRBV21-1 with TRBJ2-2; the D call of TRBD2 is as the table states it, not checked on the DNA. TRBV21-1 has pseudogene status. There are 16 residues in the CDR3. The CDR3 DNA reads TGTGCCAGCATCGAGGGAAGAGCGGGTTACACCGGGGAGCTGTTTTTT. Protein product: CASIEGRAGYTGELFF.

The rearrangement uses TRBV18 and TRBJ2-3; D is ambiguous. The germline V gene encodes CDR1 KGHSH and CDR2 LQKENI. Deletions cut 3 bases from V and 0 bases from J, with 10 bases between. The CDR3 covers 15 residues. CDR3 residues: CASSPRASSTDTQYF. CDR3 in DNA: TGTGCCAGCTCACCCCGGGCCTCAAGCACAGATACGCAGTATTTT.